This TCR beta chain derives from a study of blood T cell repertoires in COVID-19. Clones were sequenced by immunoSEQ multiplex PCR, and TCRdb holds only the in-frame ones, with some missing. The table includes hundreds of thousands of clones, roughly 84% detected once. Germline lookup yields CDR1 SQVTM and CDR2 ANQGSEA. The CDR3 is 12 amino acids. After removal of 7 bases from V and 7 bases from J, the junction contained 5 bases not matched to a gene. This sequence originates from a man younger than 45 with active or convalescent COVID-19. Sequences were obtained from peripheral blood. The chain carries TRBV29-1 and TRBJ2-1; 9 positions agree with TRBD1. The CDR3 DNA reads TGCAGCGAGACAGGGGGTGGAAATGAGCAGTTCTTC. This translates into CSETGGGNEQFF.